This TCR beta chain was obtained from a study of quantifying T cell responses using KT2 cells. Study background: Reverse transcription used primers in the TCR alpha and beta constant regions.

Known numbers of the T cell clone KT2 were added to PBMC. Different KT2-to-PBMC ratios were created with a constant PBMC count. An oligo carrying a UMI was ligated to the cDNA 3' end. The first PCR ran approximately 4 cycles with an equimolar RC1.1 and RC1.2 beta primer mix. TCRdb processed the UMI-ligation and nested PCR reads anew with MiXCR; each CDR3 protein has one entry. The sample holds roughly 50,000 distinct CDR3 sequences, approximately 13% seen once. This clonotype was seen a few times. The V and J ends lost 6 bases and 4 bases respectively, with 16 bases between them. This CDR3 has 15 amino acids.

This chain joins TRBV12-3 or TRBV12-4 and TRBJ1-3; D is perhaps TRBD1 (6 bases). This receptor was identified in a human donor. Sequenced sample: PBMCs spiked with cells of the T cell clone KT2. The CDR3 bases are TGTGCCAGCAGAAAACTACAGGGTTTAGGAAACACCATATATTTT. Its protein is CASRKLQGLGNTIYF.